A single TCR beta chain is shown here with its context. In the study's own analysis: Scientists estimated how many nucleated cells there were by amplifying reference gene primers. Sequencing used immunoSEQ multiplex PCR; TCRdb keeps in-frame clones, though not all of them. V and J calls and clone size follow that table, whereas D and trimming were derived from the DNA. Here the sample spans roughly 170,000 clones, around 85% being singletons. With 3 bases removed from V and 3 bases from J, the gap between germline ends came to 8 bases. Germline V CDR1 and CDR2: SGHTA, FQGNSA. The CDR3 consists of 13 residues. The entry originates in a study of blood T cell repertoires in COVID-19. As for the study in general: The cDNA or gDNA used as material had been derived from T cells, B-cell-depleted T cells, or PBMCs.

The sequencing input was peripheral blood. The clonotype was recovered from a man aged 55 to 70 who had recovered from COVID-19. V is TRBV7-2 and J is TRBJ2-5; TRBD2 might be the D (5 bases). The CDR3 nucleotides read TGTGCCAGCAGCTTTACTAGAAAAGAGACCCAGTACTTC. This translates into CASSFTRKETQYF.